The rows below give T cell receptor beta chains drawn from one sample of a study of T-cell memory formation after mild COVID-19. TCRdb independently ran MiXCR on the 5' RACE reads; one entry per CDR3 protein. The table shows about 55,000 distinct CDR3 sequences, with 8% to 9.5% occurring only once. Sequencing used PBMCs or a T cell subset sorted from them (not recorded which). These receptors were obtained from a young man who had mild COVID-19 (a few samples of this study predate the infection). Cell type and time point are not known. Both conserved end residues are part of each CDR3. Fields, in order: V gene, clone size, J gene, D gene, CDR3 protein, CDR3 DNA. D genes are given only for firm matches. Rows may omit the clone size; those that give it use once, few, many or a size class.

V: TRBV4-3
size: many
J: TRBJ2-3
D: NA
CDR3: CASRRGQITDTQYF
DNA: TGCGCCAGCAGGCGGGGACAAATCACAGATACGCAGTATTTT

V: TRBV4-1
size: few
J: TRBJ2-1
D: NA
CDR3: CASSQGRAGFSYNEQFF
DNA: TGCGCCAGCAGCCAAGGCCGGGCCGGGTTCTCCTACAATGAGCAGTTCTTC

V: TRBV4-3
size: many
J: TRBJ2-7
D: NA
CDR3: CASSRSFGGLLYEQYF
DNA: TGCGCCAGCAGTCGCTCCTTTGGGGGGCTCCTCTACGAGCAGTACTTC

V: TRBV11-2
size: few
J: TRBJ2-3
D: TRBD2
CDR3: CASSLSGVSTDTQYF
DNA: TGTGCCAGCAGTTTGAGCGGGGTCAGCACAGATACGCAGTATTTT

V: TRBV15
size: few
J: TRBJ2-1
D: TRBD2
CDR3: CATSSWGGSSYNEQFF
DNA: TGTGCCACCAGCAGTTGGGGGGGGAGCTCCTACAATGAGCAGTTCTTC

V: TRBV7-2
size: medium-sized
J: TRBJ1-1
D: TRBD1
CDR3: CASSYRQGTEAFF
DNA: TGTGCCAGCAGCTACCGACAGGGCACTGAAGCTTTCTTT

V: TRBV20-1
size: few
J: TRBJ1-1
D: NA
CDR3: CSARDGGWNTEAFF
DNA: TGCAGTGCTAGAGATGGAGGGTGGAACACTGAAGCTTTCTTT

V: TRBV5-1
size: many
J: TRBJ2-3
D: TRBD1
CDR3: CASTKGQGTDTQYF
DNA: TGCGCCAGCACCAAGGGACAGGGAACAGATACGCAGTATTTT

V: TRBV7-2
size: few
J: TRBJ2-2
D: NA
CDR3: CASSFQGPGELFF
DNA: TGTGCCAGCAGCTTTCAGGGGCCCGGGGAGCTGTTTTTT

V: TRBV4-3
size: NA
J: TRBJ1-3
D: NA
CDR3: CASSQEGGNSGNTIYF
DNA: TGCGCCAGCAGCCAAGAAGGGGGGAACTCTGGAAACACCATATATTTT

V: TRBV7-8
size: NA
J: TRBJ1-5
D: NA
CDR3: CASSWDEYNQPQHF
DNA: TGTGCCAGCAGTTGGGACGAGTACAATCAGCCCCAGCATTTT

V: TRBV29-1
size: NA
J: TRBJ1-1
D: NA
CDR3: CSVSEGVGTEAFF
DNA: TGCAGCGTTTCTGAGGGGGTGGGCACTGAAGCTTTCTTT

V: TRBV29-1
size: NA
J: TRBJ2-3
D: NA
CDR3: CSTPGTSNSPTDTQYF
DNA: TGCAGCACACCCGGGACAAGTAATTCGCCCACAGATACGCAGTATTTT

V: TRBV7-3
size: NA
J: TRBJ1-6
D: NA
CDR3: CASALRGASNSPLHF
DNA: TGTGCCAGCGCCCTCCGGGGGGCCAGCAATTCACCCCTCCACTTT

V: TRBV10-3
size: many
J: TRBJ2-5
D: NA
CDR3: CAIKLEPQETQYF
DNA: TGTGCCATCAAGCTAGAACCCCAAGAGACCCAGTACTTC

V: TRBV6-2/TRBV6-3
size: NA
J: TRBJ1-5
D: NA
CDR3: CASSYSGGIQPQHF
DNA: TGTGCCAGCAGTTACTCCGGCGGGATTCAGCCCCAGCATTTT

V: TRBV4-2
size: NA
J: TRBJ2-1
D: TRBD2
CDR3: CASSQALAASAPYNEQFF
DNA: TGTGCCAGCAGCCAAGCGCTAGCGGCCTCAGCACCCTACAATGAGCAGTTCTTC

V: TRBV28
size: few
J: TRBJ2-2
D: NA
CDR3: CASSSRGYGIGELFF
DNA: TGTGCCAGCAGTTCTCGGGGTTATGGGATAGGGGAGCTGTTTTTT

V: TRBV7-2
size: NA
J: TRBJ1-1
D: NA
CDR3: CASSPRGPTSTEAFF
DNA: TGTGCCAGCAGTCCCCGGGGACCGACTTCGACTGAAGCTTTCTTT

V: TRBV5-6
size: few
J: TRBJ2-7
D: NA
CDR3: CASSLRGPGPDEQYF
DNA: TGTGCCAGCAGCTTGCGGGGTCCAGGGCCTGACGAGCAGTACTTC

V: TRBV12-3/TRBV12-4
size: few
J: TRBJ2-3
D: TRBD2
CDR3: CASHASLAATDTQYF
DNA: TGTGCCAGCCACGCTTCACTAGCGGCCACAGATACGCAGTATTTT

V: TRBV6-5
size: NA
J: TRBJ2-2
D: NA
CDR3: CASTPNNGELFF
DNA: TGTGCCAGCACTCCAAATAACGGGGAGCTGTTTTTT

V: TRBV9
size: few
J: TRBJ2-7
D: TRBD1
CDR3: CASSGLVGQGKYF
DNA: TGTGCCAGCAGCGGCCTAGTGGGACAGGGGAAGTACTTC

V: TRBV28
size: NA
J: TRBJ2-3
D: TRBD1
CDR3: CASRTSWDRVLYF
DNA: TGTGCCAGCAGGACGTCGTGGGACAGGGTGCTGTATTTT

V: TRBV27
size: many
J: TRBJ2-7
D: TRBD2
CDR3: CASSQWGGTPYEQYF
DNA: TGTGCCAGCAGCCAATGGGGGGGTACGCCCTACGAGCAGTACTTC